Below, one T cell receptor (beta chain) is given with its context. The sample originates from a study of blood T cell repertoires in COVID-19. CDR3 length: 14 amino acids. Germline assignment: CDR1 SNHLY and CDR2 FYNNEI. V was pared by 5 bases and J by 6 bases, with 7 bases of the junction left unmatched. In the original workflow: Estimated nucleated cell counts came from reference gene primer amplification. Profiling relied on immunoSEQ multiplex PCR, and the TCRdb table lists in-frame clones only, not all of them. That table gives V, J and clone size, and the DNA gave D and trimming. The table shows about 210,000 clones, with approximately 89% occurring only once.

The sequenced material came from peripheral blood. V is TRBV2 and J is TRBJ1-5, with TRBD1 identical over 7 bases. The source of this sequence is a woman between 40 and 55 years old with acute or convalescent COVID-19. The CDR3 DNA reads TGTGCCAGCAGTCAGGGGGAGTGGGGTCAGCCCCAGCATTTT. Residues: CASSQGEWGQPQHF. Together with reference TRBV2 and TRBJ1-5, the CDR3 gives the full variable domain: EPEVTQTPSHQVTQMGQEVILRCVPISNHLYFYWYRQILGQKVEFLVSFYNNEISEKSEIFDDQFSVERPDGSNFTLKIRSTKLEDSAMYFCASSQGEWGQPQHFGDGTRLSIL.